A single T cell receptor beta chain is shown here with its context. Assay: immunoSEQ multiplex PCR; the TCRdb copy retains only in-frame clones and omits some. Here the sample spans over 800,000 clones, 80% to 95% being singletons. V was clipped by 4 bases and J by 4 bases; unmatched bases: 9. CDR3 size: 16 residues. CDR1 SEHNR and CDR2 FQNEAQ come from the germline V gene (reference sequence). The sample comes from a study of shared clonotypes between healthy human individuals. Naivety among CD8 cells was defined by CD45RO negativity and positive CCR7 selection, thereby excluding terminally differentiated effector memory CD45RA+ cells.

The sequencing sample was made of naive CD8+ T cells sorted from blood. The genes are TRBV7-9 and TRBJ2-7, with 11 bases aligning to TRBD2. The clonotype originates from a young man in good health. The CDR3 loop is CASSSISGRAWYEQYF. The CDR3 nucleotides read TGTGCCAGCAGCTCCATTAGCGGGAGGGCCTGGTACGAGCAGTACTTC.